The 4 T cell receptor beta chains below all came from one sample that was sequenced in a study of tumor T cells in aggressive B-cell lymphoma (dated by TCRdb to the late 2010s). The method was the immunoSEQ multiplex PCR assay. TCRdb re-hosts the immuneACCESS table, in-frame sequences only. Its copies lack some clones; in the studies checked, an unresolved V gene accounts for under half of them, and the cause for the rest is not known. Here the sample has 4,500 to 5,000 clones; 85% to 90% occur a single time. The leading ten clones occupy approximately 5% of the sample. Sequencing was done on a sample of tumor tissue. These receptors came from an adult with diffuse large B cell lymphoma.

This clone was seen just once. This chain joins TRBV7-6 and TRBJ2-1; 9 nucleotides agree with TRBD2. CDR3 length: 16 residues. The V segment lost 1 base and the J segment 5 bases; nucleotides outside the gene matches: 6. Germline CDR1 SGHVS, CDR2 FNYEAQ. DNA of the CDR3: TGTGCCAGCAGCTTAGGTGCGGGGGGGCCTGACAATGAGCAGTTCTTC. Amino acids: CASSLGAGGPDNEQFF. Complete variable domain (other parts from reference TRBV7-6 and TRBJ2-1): GAGVSQSPRYKVTKRGQDVALRCDPISGHVSLYWYRQALGQGPEFLTYFNYEAQQDKSGLPNDRFSAERPEGSISTLTIQRTEQRDSAMYRCASSLGAGGPDNEQFFGPGTRLTVL.

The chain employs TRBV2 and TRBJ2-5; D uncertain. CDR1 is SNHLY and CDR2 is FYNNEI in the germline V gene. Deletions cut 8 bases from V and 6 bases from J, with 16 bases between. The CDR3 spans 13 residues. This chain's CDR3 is CASLQATDQTQYF. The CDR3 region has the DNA TGTGCCAGCCTACAAGCGACGGATCAGACCCAGTACTTC. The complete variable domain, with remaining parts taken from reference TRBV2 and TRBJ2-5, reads EPEVTQTPSHQVTQMGQEVILRCVPISNHLYFYWYRQILGQKVEFLVSFYNNEISEKSEIFDDQFSVERPDGSNFTLKIRSTKLEDSAMYFCASLQATDQTQYFGPGTRLLVL.

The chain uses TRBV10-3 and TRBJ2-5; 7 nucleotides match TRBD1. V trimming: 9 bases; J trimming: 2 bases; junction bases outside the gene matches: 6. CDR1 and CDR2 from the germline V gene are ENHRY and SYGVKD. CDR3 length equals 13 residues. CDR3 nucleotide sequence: TGTGCCATTTCCCGGGACAGACAAGAGACCCAGTACTTC. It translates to CAISRDRQETQYF.

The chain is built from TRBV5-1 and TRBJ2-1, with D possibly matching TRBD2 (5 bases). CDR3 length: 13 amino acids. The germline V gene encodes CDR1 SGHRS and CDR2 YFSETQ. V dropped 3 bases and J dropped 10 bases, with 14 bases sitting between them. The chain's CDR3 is CASSSGAVGEQFF. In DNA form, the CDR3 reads TGCGCCAGCAGCTCCGGAGCGGTGGGCGAGCAGTTCTTC.